This T cell receptor (beta chain) comes out of a study of blood T cell repertoires in COVID-19. Across the whole study: Material from acute and convalescent COVID-19 was sourced from the United States, Italy and Spain. T cells, B-cell-depleted T cells, or PBMCs provided the cDNA or gDNA that served as material.

J gave up 4 bases and V 9 bases, and 10 bases lay outside the gene matches. This CDR3 is built from 14 residues. Germline V CDR1 and CDR2: SNHLY, FYNNEI. The table lists this clone with a count of one. Under the authors' procedure: By means of reference gene primer amplification, nucleated cell counts were estimated. TCRdb's copy holds only in-frame clones and misses some; the assay was immunoSEQ multiplex PCR. V, J and clone size reflect that table, while D and trimming were determined from the DNA. This sample yields fewer than 400,000 clones, of which approximately 86% are seen a single time; around 3% belongs to the top ten.

The chain combines TRBV2 with TRBJ1-2, with 8 bases lining up with TRBD1. Sequences were obtained from peripheral blood. This receptor was obtained from a human donor in a cohort sampled during active COVID-19. CDR3 sequence: CASGQGVSIYGYTF. DNA for the CDR3: TGTGCCAGTGGACAGGGAGTCTCGATCTATGGCTACACCTTC.